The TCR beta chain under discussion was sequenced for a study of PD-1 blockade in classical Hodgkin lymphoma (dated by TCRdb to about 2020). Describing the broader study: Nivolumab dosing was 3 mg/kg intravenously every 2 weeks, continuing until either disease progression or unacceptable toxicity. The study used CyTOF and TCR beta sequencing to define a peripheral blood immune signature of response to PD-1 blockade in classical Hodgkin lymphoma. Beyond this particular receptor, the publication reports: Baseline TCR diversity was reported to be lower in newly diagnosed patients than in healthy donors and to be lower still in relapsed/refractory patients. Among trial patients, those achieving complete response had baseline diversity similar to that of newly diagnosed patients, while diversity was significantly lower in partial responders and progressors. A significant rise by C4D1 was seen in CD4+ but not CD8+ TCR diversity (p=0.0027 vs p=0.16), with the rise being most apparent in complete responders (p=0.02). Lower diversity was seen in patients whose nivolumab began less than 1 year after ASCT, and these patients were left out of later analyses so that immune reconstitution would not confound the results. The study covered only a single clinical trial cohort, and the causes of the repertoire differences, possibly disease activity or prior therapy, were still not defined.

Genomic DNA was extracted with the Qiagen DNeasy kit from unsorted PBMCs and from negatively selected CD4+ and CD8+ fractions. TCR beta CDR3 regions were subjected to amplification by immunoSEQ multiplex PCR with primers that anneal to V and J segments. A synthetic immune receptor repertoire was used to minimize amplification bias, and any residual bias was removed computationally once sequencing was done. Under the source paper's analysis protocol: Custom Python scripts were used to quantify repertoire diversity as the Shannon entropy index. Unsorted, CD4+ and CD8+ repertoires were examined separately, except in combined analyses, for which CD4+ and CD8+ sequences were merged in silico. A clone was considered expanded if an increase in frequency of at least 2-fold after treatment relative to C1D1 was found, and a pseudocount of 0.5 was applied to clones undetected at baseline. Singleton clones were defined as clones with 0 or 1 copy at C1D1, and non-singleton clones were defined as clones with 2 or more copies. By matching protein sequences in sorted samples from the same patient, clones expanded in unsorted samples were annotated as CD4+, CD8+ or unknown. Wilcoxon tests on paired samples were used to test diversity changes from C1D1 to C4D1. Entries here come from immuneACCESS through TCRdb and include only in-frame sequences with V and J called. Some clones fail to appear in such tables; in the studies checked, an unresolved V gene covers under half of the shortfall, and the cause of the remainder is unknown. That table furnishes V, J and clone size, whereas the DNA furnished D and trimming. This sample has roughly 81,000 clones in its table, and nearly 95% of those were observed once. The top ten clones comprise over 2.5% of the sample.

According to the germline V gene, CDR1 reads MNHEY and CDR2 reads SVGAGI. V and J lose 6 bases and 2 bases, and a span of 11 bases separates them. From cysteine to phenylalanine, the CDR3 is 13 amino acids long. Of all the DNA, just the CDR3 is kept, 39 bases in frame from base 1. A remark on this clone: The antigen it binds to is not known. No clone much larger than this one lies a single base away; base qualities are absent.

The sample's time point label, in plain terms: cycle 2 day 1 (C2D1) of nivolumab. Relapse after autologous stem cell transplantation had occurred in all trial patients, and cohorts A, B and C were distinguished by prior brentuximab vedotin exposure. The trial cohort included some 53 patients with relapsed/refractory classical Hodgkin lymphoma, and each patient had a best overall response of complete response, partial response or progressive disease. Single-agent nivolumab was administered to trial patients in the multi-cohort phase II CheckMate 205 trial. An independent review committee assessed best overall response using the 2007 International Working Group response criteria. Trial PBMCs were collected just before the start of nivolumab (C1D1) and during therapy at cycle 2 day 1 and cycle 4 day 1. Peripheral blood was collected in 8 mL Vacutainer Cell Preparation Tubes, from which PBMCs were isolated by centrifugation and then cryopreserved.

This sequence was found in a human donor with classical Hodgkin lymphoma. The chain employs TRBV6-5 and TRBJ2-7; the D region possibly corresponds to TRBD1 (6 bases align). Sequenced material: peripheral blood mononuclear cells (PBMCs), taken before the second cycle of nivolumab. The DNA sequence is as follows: TGTGCCAGCAGCAGGACAGCGACCTACGAGCAGTACTTC. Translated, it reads CASSRTATYEQYF.